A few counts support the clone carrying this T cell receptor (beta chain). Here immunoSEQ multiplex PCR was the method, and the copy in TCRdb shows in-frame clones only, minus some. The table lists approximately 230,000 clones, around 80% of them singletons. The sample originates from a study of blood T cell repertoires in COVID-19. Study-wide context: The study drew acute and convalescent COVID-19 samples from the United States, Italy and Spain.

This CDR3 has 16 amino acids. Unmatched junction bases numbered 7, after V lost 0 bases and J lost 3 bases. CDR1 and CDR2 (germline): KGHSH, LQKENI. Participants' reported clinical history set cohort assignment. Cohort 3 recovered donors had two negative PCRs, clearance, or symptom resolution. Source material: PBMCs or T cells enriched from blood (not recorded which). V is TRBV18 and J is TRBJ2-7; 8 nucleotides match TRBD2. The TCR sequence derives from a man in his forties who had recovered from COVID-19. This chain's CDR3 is CASSPPSGGGFYEQYF. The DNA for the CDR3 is TGTGCCAGCTCACCACCGTCGGGCGGGGGGTTCTACGAGCAGTACTTC. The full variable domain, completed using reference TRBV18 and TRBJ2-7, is NAGVMQNPRHLVRRRGQEARLRCSPMKGHSHVYWYRQLPEEGLKFMVYLQKENIIDESGMPKERFSAEFPKEGPSILRIQQVVRGDSAAYFCASSPPSGGGFYEQYFGPGTRLTVT.